This TCR beta chain was found in a study of T cells in Graves' hyperthyroidism and ophthalmopathy. Findings of the study overall: Blood also held most thyroid clonotypes expanded beyond 0.001. Ophthalmopathy was predicted by the model a median of roughly 6.6 months ahead of onset.

Pregnant or lactating patients were excluded, as were those with uncontrolled infection or other autoimmune disease. Diagnosis relied on clinical symptoms, serum thyroxine and TRAb, thyroid ultrasound and orbital computed tomography. The CDR3 runs 15 residues. The germline V gene has CDR1 SGHTA and CDR2 FQGNSA. The V end lost 10 bases, the J end lost 0 bases, and 19 bases lay between the germline ends. About this clonotype itself: Its matching antigen is unknown.

It was RNA transcripts that yielded the amplified TCR beta CDR3 regions. The study used the HTBI primer set for a first-round RT-PCR of the TCR CDR3. Each CDR3 protein is one row after TCRdb ran MiXCR on the multiplex PCR reads. The sample records 550,000 to 700,000 distinct CDR3 sequences, around 42% being singletons. The receptor's source is an adult woman with Graves' disease, either hyperthyroidism or ophthalmopathy (not recorded which). The material sequenced was peripheral blood or thyroid tissue (not recorded which). The chain employs TRBV7-2 and TRBJ2-7, with D maybe TRBD2 (6 bases). CDR3 DNA: TGTGCCATCAGTTTTGTCGGGGGAGCCTCCTACGAGCAGTACTTC. It encodes CAISFVGGASYEQYF.